A selection of T cell receptor beta chains follows, all from one sample in a study of blood T cell repertoires in COVID-19. This table comes from immunoSEQ multiplex PCR, and its TCRdb copy is limited to in-frame clones, with some not included. There are some 170,000 clones in the sample; around 81% occur only once, and approximately 9.9% lies in the top ten. The material sequenced was peripheral blood. These receptors came from a man in his fifties or sixties with active or convalescent COVID-19. Both conserved end residues are part of each CDR3. The D gene is left open where the match is weak. A clone size is listed for some rows: how often the clone was seen (once, few, many), or a class if it is expanded.

TRBV10-3,-,-,TRBJ1-5,CAISEVDQPQHF,TGTGCCATCAGTGAGGTCGATCAGCCCCAGCATTTT
TRBV19,-,-,TRBJ1-2,CASSMPGNYGYTF,TGTGCCAGTAGTATGCCAGGGAACTATGGCTACACCTTC
TRBV6-4,-,-,TRBJ2-2,CASSDSAGNTGELFF,TGTGCCAGCAGTGACTCGGCAGGGAACACCGGGGAGCTGTTTTTT
TRBV5-1,-,-,TRBJ1-6,CASRGELSPLHF,TGCGCCAGCAGAGGGGAACTTTCACCCCTCCACTTT
TRBV11-3,-,-,TRBJ2-1,CASSLGLGANEQFF,TGTGCCAGCAGCTTAGGGTTGGGGGCCAATGAGCAGTTCTTC
TRBV28,once,TRBD2,TRBJ2-7,CASSFKVGLAGYEQYF,TGTGCCAGCAGTTTTAAAGTGGGGCTAGCGGGCTACGAGCAGTACTTC
TRBV2,once,TRBD2,TRBJ2-7,CASMPSGGSRSYEQYF,TGTGCCAGCATGCCTAGCGGAGGGAGTCGGTCCTACGAGCAGTACTTC
TRBV5-5,-,TRBD2,TRBJ2-5,CASSPEGVAGVEETQYF,TGTGCCAGCAGCCCGGAGGGAGTAGCGGGAGTGGAAGAGACCCAGTACTTC
TRBV11-2,-,-,TRBJ2-3,CASSLDRGAADTQYF,TGTGCCAGCAGCTTAGACAGGGGGGCAGCGGATACGCAGTATTTT
TRBV5-1,-,-,TRBJ2-2,CASSLSGPQTGELFF,TGCGCCAGCAGCTTGTCTGGGCCACAAACCGGGGAGCTGTTTTTT
TRBV5-6,-,TRBD1,TRBJ2-6,CASSLDRGPRSGANVLTF,TGTGCCAGCAGCTTAGACAGGGGACCCCGCTCTGGGGCCAACGTCCTGACTTTC
TRBV7-8,-,-,TRBJ1-1,CASSLAMGRGTEAFF,TGTGCCAGCAGCTTAGCAATGGGCAGGGGAACTGAAGCTTTCTTT
TRBV9,-,-,TRBJ2-2,CASSVLAKAGELFF,TGTGCCAGCAGCGTACTAGCTAAGGCCGGGGAGCTGTTTTTT
TRBV24-1,-,-,TRBJ2-5,CATSAGRGWVETQYF,TGTGCCACCAGTGCCGGCAGGGGATGGGTAGAGACCCAGTACTTC
TRBV28,-,-,TRBJ1-5,CASSFVRGTQPQHF,TGTGCCAGCAGTTTCGTCAGGGGCACTCAGCCCCAGCATTTT
TRBV4-2,-,TRBD1,TRBJ2-6,CASSQAAWGTGSSGANVLTF,TGTGCCAGCAGCCAAGCCGCCTGGGGGACAGGGTCCTCTGGGGCCAACGTCCTGACTTTC
TRBV12-3/TRBV12-4,few,TRBD1,TRBJ1-2,CASSQGASYGYTF,TGTGCCAGCAGTCAGGGGGCGTCCTATGGCTACACCTTC
TRBV19,-,TRBD2,TRBJ2-3,CASRLAGATDTQYF,TGTGCCAGTCGACTAGCGGGAGCCACAGATACGCAGTATTTT
TRBV28,-,-,TRBJ1-2,CATRSQGFSSYGYTF,TGTGCCACCCGATCACAGGGATTCTCGTCCTATGGCTACACCTTC
TRBV2,-,TRBD1,TRBJ2-7,CASTQGQGSYEQYF,TGTGCCAGCACCCAAGGACAGGGGTCCTACGAGCAGTACTTC